A single sample gave rise to the 5 T cell receptor beta chains below, sequenced in a study of blood T cell repertoires in COVID-19. Here immunoSEQ multiplex PCR was the method, and the copy in TCRdb shows in-frame clones only, minus some. Of 130,000 or so clones in the sample, approximately 92% are singletons; the top ten hold under 35%. The sequenced sample consisted of peripheral blood. All receptors derive from a man in his 70s with active or convalescent COVID-19.

V and J are TRBV6-4 and TRBJ1-5, with D hard to call. V lost 8 bases and J lost 7, with 18 bases in between. CDR3 length: 14 residues. The germline V gene has CDR1 MRHNA and CDR2 SNTAGT. The CDR3 bases are TGTGCCAGCGGGGTAGCGACGGAACTCCAGCCCCAGCATTTT. Translating it yields CASGVATELQPQHF.

This chain connects TRBV9 to TRBJ2-1; D uncertain. The V end lost 0 bases, the J end lost 0 bases, and 7 bases lay between the germline ends. This CDR3 comprises 15 residues. Germline assignment: CDR1 SGDLS and CDR2 YYNGEE. For the CDR3, the DNA is TGTGCCAGCAGCGTAGGTCCGAGCTCCTACAATGAGCAGTTCTTC. Protein product: CASSVGPSSYNEQFF.

The chain links TRBV2 to TRBJ2-2; D may be TRBD2 (6 bases). The germline CDR1 and CDR2 sequences are SNHLY and FYNNEI. V lost 2 bases and J lost 6, with 10 bases in between. The CDR3 totals 14 residues. CDR3 residues: CASSEMSGPGELFF. The CDR3 DNA is TGTGCCAGCAGTGAAATGAGCGGGCCCGGGGAGCTGTTTTTT.

The chain joins TRBV2 to TRBJ2-3; 7 nucleotides align to TRBD1. Trimming took 3 bases from V and 6 from J; bases not matched to a gene: 12. Germline lookup yields CDR1 SNHLY and CDR2 FYNNEI. The length of the CDR3 is 16 residues. CDR3 nucleotides: TGTGCCAGCAGTGACGGTAGGGGGCTGCTAAGGGATACGCAGTATTTT. Amino acids: CASSDGRGLLRDTQYF.

V usage is TRBV9 and J usage is TRBJ1-3, with D tentatively TRBD1 (6 bases). V gave up 3 bases and J gave up 1 base, with 11 bases separating them. The CDR3 totals 15 residues. The germline V gene encodes CDR1 SGDLS and CDR2 YYNGEE. This CDR3 is CASSETQGSGNTIYF. DNA of the CDR3: TGTGCCAGCAGCGAGACTCAGGGGTCTGGAAACACCATATATTTT.